These 27 T cell receptor beta chains were sequenced from one sample in a study of shared clonotypes between healthy human individuals. Terminally differentiated effector memory CD45RA+ cells were left out of the naive CD8 fraction, which was CD45RO-negative and positively selected for CCR7. Assay: immunoSEQ multiplex PCR; the TCRdb copy retains only in-frame clones and omits some. The table lists some 2 million clones, over 85% of them singletons. Sequenced material: naive CD8+ T cells sorted from blood. These receptors were taken from a man younger than 35 in good health.

A single count supports this clone. The CDR3 here is CASIFTGVSYNEQFF. CDR3 nucleotides: TGTGCCAGCATTTTCACAGGGGTCTCCTACAATGAGCAGTTCTTC. The chain joins TRBV2 to TRBJ2-1, with TRBD1 matching over 7 bases. The CDR3 length is 15 residues. V lost 7 bases, J lost 0 bases, and 6 bases stayed unmatched. CDR1 and CDR2 from the germline V gene are SNHLY and FYNNEI.

The chain carries TRBV27 and TRBJ2-5; 9 positions match TRBD2. The germline CDR1 and CDR2 sequences are MNHEY and SMNVEV (reference sequence). Trimming at V came to 4 bases and at J to 5 bases, leaving 5 bases not matched to a gene. The CDR3 is made up of 14 amino acids. The CDR3 loop is CASSSTSGSETQYF. The CDR3 DNA sequence: TGTGCCAGCAGTTCGACTAGCGGAAGCGAGACCCAGTACTTC.

This chain connects TRBV23-1 to TRBJ2-2; D might be TRBD1 (5 bases). TRBV23-1 is an ORF for which the function is uncertain. Deletions cut 4 bases from V and 1 base from J, with 7 bases between. This CDR3 has 14 residues. The CDR3 DNA sequence: TGCGCCAGCAGTCTTCAGGGGAACACCGGGGAGCTGTTTTTT. Its protein is CASSLQGNTGELFF.

The chain couples TRBV11-2 to TRBJ2-7; perhaps TRBD2 as D (5 bases). The CDR3 totals 12 residues. V lost 11 bases and J lost 3, with 14 bases in between. From germline, CDR1 is SGHAT and CDR2 FQNNGV. The CDR3 DNA reads TGTGCCTCTGGAGAGGGCGACTACGAGCAGTACTTC. Translated, it gives CASGEGDYEQYF.

The V call is TRBV30, the J call TRBJ2-7; tentatively, D is TRBD1 or TRBD2 (5 bases each). The germline CDR1 and CDR2 sequences are GTSNPN and SVGIG (reference sequence). V was cut by 1 base and J by 5 bases, with 12 bases left in between. The length of the CDR3 is 13 residues. The CDR3 region is CAWSGDGYHEQYF. Here the CDR3 DNA reads TGTGCCTGGAGTGGGGACGGTTATCACGAGCAGTACTTC.

The chain couples TRBV5-4 to TRBJ2-3; 7 bases map to TRBD1. The V segment lost 4 bases and the J segment 3 bases; nucleotides outside the gene matches: 5. Germline CDR1 reads SGHNT; CDR2 reads YYREEE (reference sequence). This CDR3 has 14 amino acids. DNA of the CDR3: TGTGCCAGCAGCCCCGGGACAGCTACAGATACGCAGTATTTT. Translation: CASSPGTATDTQYF.

This rearrangement joins TRBV7-9 to TRBJ2-7, with 9 bases identical to TRBD2. Per germline, CDR1 SEHNR and CDR2 FQNEAQ (reference sequence). J lost 6 bases, V lost 5 bases, and 8 bases had no gene match. There are 14 residues in the CDR3. CDR3 protein: CASSNTGTSFEQYF. CDR3 DNA sequence: TGTGCCAGCAGCAATACCGGGACTAGCTTCGAGCAGTACTTC.

As DNA, the CDR3 is TGCGCCAGCAGCCAAGCGACTTATAATTCACCCCTCCACTTT. It translates to CASSQATYNSPLHF. V usage is TRBV10-2 and J usage is TRBJ1-6; D gene ambiguous. Germline CDR1 is WSHSY and CDR2 is SAAADI. V shed 6 bases and J shed 4 bases, with 10 bases lying between them. There are 14 residues in the CDR3.

The rearrangement uses TRBV7-9 and TRBJ1-2, with a tentative D call TRBD1 (5 bases). This CDR3 spans 14 amino acids. Germline CDR1 and CDR2: SEHNR and FQNEAQ (reference sequence). Trimming left V 0 bases short and J 4 bases short, with 9 bases between. CDR3 sequence (DNA): TGTGCCAGCAGCTTAGCAGGCAGGGCCTATGGCTACACCTTC. Residues: CASSLAGRAYGYTF.

The J gene is TRBJ2-7, the V gene TRBV19, with a tentative D call TRBD1 (6 bases). CDR1 LNHDA and CDR2 SQIVND come from the germline V gene (reference sequence). The CDR3 has 13 amino acids. V was cut by 9 bases and J by 1 base, with 13 bases left in between. CDR3 sequence reads: CASRPGESYEQYF. The CDR3 nucleotides are TGTGCCAGCCGACCAGGGGAATCCTACGAGCAGTACTTC.

The chain combines TRBV11-1 with TRBJ2-7; D may be TRBD1 or TRBD2 (5 bases each). The CDR3 runs 15 residues. Germline-derived CDR1 and CDR2 are SGHAT and FQDESV (reference sequence). With 3 bases removed from V and 4 bases from J, the gap between germline ends came to 16 bases. The CDR3 reads CASSFIGDPYYEQYF. CDR3 DNA: TGTGCCAGCAGCTTCATCGGGGACCCGTATTACGAGCAGTACTTC.

This clone appeared a single time. The V and J genes are TRBV9 and TRBJ1-2; TRBD1 might be the D (5 bases). There are 16 residues in the CDR3. Trimming removed 3 bases from V and 4 bases from J, with 19 bases in between. Germline V CDR1 and CDR2: SGDLS, YYNGEE. The CDR3 protein is CASSGWEGRESYGYTF. CDR3 nucleotide sequence: TGTGCCAGCAGCGGGTGGGAAGGCAGGGAATCCTATGGCTACACCTTC.

To note about this clone: Distinct nucleotide sequences in the sample also encode this CDR3. The chain uses TRBV27 and TRBJ2-7; D is unresolved. CDR3 length: 13 residues. Germline values: CDR1 MNHEY, CDR2 SMNVEV (reference sequence). Trimming stripped 5 bases from V and 4 bases from J, with 12 bases between. For the CDR3, the DNA is TGTGCCAGCAGTCTTACCGGTACATACGAGCAGTACTTC. This codes for CASSLTGTYEQYF.

V and J are TRBV15 and TRBJ2-3, with D possibly matching TRBD2 (5 bases). The ends were cut back, 8 bases at V and 3 bases at J, with 21 bases in the middle. Germline V gene lookup returns CDR1 LNHNV and CDR2 YYDKDF (reference sequence). There are 16 residues in the CDR3. CDR3 loop: CATLPGSGSVTDTQYF. The CDR3 DNA reads TGTGCCACCCTTCCGGGTTCGGGAAGTGTGACAGATACGCAGTATTTT.

Note on this clone: The same CDR3 can be traced to other DNA sequences in this sample. The chain recombines TRBV13 with TRBJ2-1; D gene unclear. Trimming removed 2 bases from V and 0 bases from J, with 5 bases in between. Germline CDR1 and CDR2: PRHDT and FYEKMQ (reference sequence). The CDR3 is made up of 14 amino acids. CDR3 protein: CASSLSSSYNEQFF. In DNA form, the CDR3 reads TGTGCCAGCAGCTTATCCAGCTCCTACAATGAGCAGTTCTTC.

The chain links TRBV11-2 to TRBJ2-5; D gene uncertain. Germline V gene data show CDR1 as SGHAT and CDR2 as FQNNGV. The CDR3 extends over 13 amino acids. Trimming left V 1 base short and J 5 bases short, with 8 bases between. The CDR3 nucleotides read TGTGCCAGCAGCTTAGTCCTGCGGGAGACCCAGTACTTC. Translated, it gives CASSLVLRETQYF.

The genes are TRBV30 and TRBJ2-4; 10 nucleotides line up with TRBD2. The CDR3 runs to 16 residues. Germline V gene data show CDR1 as GTSNPN and CDR2 as SVGIG (reference sequence). Trimming removed 3 bases from V and 5 bases from J; junction bases left unmatched: 10. The CDR3 loop reads CAWSQILGLAENIQYF. CDR3 DNA sequence: TGTGCCTGGAGCCAAATACTCGGACTAGCGGAAAACATTCAGTACTTC.

The chain carries TRBV7-9 and TRBJ2-7, with D unresolved. V lost 5 bases, J lost 6 bases, and 17 bases lay in between. Germline V gives CDR1 SEHNR, CDR2 FQNEAQ (reference sequence). The CDR3 has 14 residues. CDR3 coding DNA: TGTGCCAGCAGCATTACCCCTACCCCCCCCGAGCAGTACTTC. It translates to CASSITPTPPEQYF.

This rearrangement joins TRBV7-8 to TRBJ2-6; the D is unclear. V was shortened by 5 bases and J by 0 bases, with 8 bases between the two germline ends. Germline values: CDR1 SGHVS, CDR2 FQNEAQ. This CDR3 has 15 residues. CDR3 sequence: CASSPGTSGANVLTF. CDR3 DNA sequence: TGTGCCAGCAGCCCCGGAACCTCTGGGGCCAACGTCCTGACTTTC.

Remarks on this clone: Distinct nucleotide sequences in the sample also encode this CDR3. The chain uses TRBV6-5 and TRBJ2-7; the D gene is possibly TRBD2 (5 bases). Trimming shortened V by 6 bases and J by 1 base, and 10 bases separated the two germline ends. CDR1 is MNHEY, CDR2 SVGAGI, per germline. The CDR3 has 13 amino acids. The CDR3 reads CASRSGGSYEQYF. The DNA of the CDR3 is TGTGCCAGCAGGTCGGGCGGGTCCTACGAGCAGTACTTC.

V and J are TRBV30 and TRBJ2-1, with 8 positions matching TRBD1. J lost 7 bases, V lost 3 bases, and 5 bases had no gene match. The germline CDR1 and CDR2 sequences are GTSNPN and SVGIG (reference sequence). CDR3 length: 13 residues. The CDR3 is CAWRKTGANEQFF. The CDR3, as DNA: TGTGCCTGGAGGAAGACAGGGGCAAATGAGCAGTTCTTC.

The J gene is TRBJ1-6, the V gene TRBV2, with D unclear. Germline loops: CDR1 SNHLY, CDR2 FYNNEI. The CDR3 covers 14 residues. V was cut by 7 bases and J by 6 bases, with 13 bases left in between. The CDR3 region has the DNA TGTGCCAGCAAGGGAGGGCAGTTTAATTCACCCCTCCACTTT. The encoded protein is CASKGGQFNSPLHF. Complete variable domain (other parts from reference TRBV2 and TRBJ1-6): EPEVTQTPSHQVTQMGQEVILRCVPISNHLYFYWYRQILGQKVEFLVSFYNNEISEKSEIFDDQFSVERPDGSNFTLKIRSTKLEDSAMYFCASKGGQFNSPLHFGNGTRLTVT.

This sequence joins TRBV11-1 and TRBJ1-1, with 7 bases matching TRBD1. This CDR3 has 15 residues. V shed 5 bases and J 0 bases; nucleotides not matched to a gene: 6. In germline, CDR1 is SGHAT, CDR2 FQDESV (reference sequence). The CDR3 spells CASSGRQGLNTEAFF. The CDR3 DNA follows: TGTGCCAGCAGCGGACGACAGGGACTGAACACTGAAGCTTTCTTT.

Turning to this clone: This sequence may be a read error, since a much larger clone differs from it by one base. The rearrangement links TRBV29-1 to TRBJ2-7, with D unclear. V lost 4 bases to trimming and J lost 6 bases, with 10 bases between them. Germline V CDR1 and CDR2: SQVTM, ANQGSEA. There are 11 residues in the CDR3. The CDR3 nucleotides are TGCAGCGTTGGGACGTTAGCCGAGCAGTACTTC. Protein product: CSVGTLAEQYF.

The rearrangement joins TRBV2 to TRBJ2-5, with D perhaps matching TRBD2 (6 bases). Trimming took off 10 bases at V and 1 base at J, with 16 bases between the two ends. The CDR3 is made up of 14 amino acids. Germline loops: CDR1 SNHLY, CDR2 FYNNEI. CDR3 sequence reads: CATDGWRGQETQYF. The CDR3 coding sequence is TGTGCCACCGATGGCTGGCGGGGCCAAGAGACCCAGTACTTC.

The chain carries TRBV7-3 and TRBJ1-5; no clear D gene. This CDR3 comprises 17 residues. Between the trimmed V and J ends, which lost 4 bases and 1 base, there was a span of 17 bases. Germline CDR1 is SGHTA and CDR2 is FQGTGA. CDR3 nucleotides: TGTGCCAGCAGCTGCCTACCGGGGTTTGAGAGCAATCAGCCCCAGCATTTT. It translates to CASSCLPGFESNQPQHF.

The rearrangement joins TRBV27 to TRBJ1-1; 8 nucleotides match TRBD1. Germline V gene lookup returns CDR1 MNHEY and CDR2 SMNVEV (reference sequence). V lost 6 bases, J lost 3 bases, and 15 bases stayed unmatched. This CDR3 contains 17 residues. CDR3 sequence: CASSLLTPQGADTEAFF. For the CDR3, the DNA is TGTGCCAGCAGCCTTTTAACCCCCCAGGGGGCGGACACTGAAGCTTTCTTT.